The sequence of this T cell receptor beta chain was determined in a study of blood T cell repertoires in COVID-19. Overall study: The study drew acute and convalescent COVID-19 samples from the United States, Italy and Spain.

The V gene's germline CDR1 is MDHEN and CDR2 SYDVKM. J lost 6 bases, V lost 8 bases, and 6 bases had no gene match. This CDR3 region has 12 residues. The assay was immunoSEQ multiplex PCR, and TCRdb's table has in-frame clones only and misses some. The table shows more than 95,000 clones, with approximately 88% occurring only once. The genes are TRBV28 and TRBJ2-7, with 8 bases aligning to TRBD1. The sequence derives from a human donor in a cohort sampled during active COVID-19. Sequencing was done on a sample of peripheral blood. The CDR3 loop reads CASRTGPREQYF. In nucleotides, the CDR3 is TGTGCCAGCCGGACAGGGCCACGCGAGCAGTACTTC.